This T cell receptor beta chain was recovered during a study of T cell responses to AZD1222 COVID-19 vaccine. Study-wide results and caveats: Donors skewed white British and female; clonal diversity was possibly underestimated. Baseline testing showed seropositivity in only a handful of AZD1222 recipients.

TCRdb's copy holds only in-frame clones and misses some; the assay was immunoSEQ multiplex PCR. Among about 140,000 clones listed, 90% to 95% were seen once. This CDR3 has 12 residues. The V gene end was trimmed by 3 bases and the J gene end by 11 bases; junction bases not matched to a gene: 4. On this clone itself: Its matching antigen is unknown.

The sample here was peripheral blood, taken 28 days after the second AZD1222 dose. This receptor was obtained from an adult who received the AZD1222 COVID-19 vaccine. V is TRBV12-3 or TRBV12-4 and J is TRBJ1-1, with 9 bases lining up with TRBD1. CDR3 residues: CASSLTGGMAFF. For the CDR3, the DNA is TGTGCCAGCAGTTTGACAGGGGGAATGGCTTTCTTT.